The entry that follows covers one TCR beta chain sequence. As yet, its antigen is unknown. This specimen belongs to a study of shared clonotypes between healthy human individuals. General observations from the study: Rarefaction exposed incomplete sorted-subset sequencing despite large depth.

Trimming stripped 1 base from V and 3 bases from J, with 15 bases between. The CDR3 totals 16 residues. CDR1 is SGHVS, CDR2 FQNEAQ, per germline. At a deep level, the assay was run. Produced via immunoSEQ multiplex PCR; TCRdb's table is partial and in-frame only. The repertoire consists of about 1 million clones, with approximately 70% occurring once and the leading ten covering around 1.4%. Sequencing input: memory CD4+ T cells sorted from blood. Stated subset: CD45RA-negative fraction. The sequence was collected from a man between 18 and 35 years old in good health. The V gene is TRBV7-8, the J gene TRBJ2-5; D possibly uses TRBD1 or TRBD2 (5 bases each). This chain's CDR3 is CASSLGTGLGEETQYF. The CDR3 DNA reads TGTGCCAGCAGCTTAGGAACAGGACTTGGGGAAGAGACCCAGTACTTC.